The 7 T cell receptor beta chains listed next were all sequenced from one sample in a study of sequential checkpoint blockade in melanoma. Sequencing was performed with immunoSEQ multiplex PCR; in TCRdb, only in-frame clones are kept and a portion is missing. The table includes 15,000 to 25,000 clones, about four fifths detected once. Treatment in this sample: randomized to nivolumab then ipilimumab (arm A) or the reverse (arm B). This specimen consisted of CD8+ T cells sorted from blood (inferred from file names), obtained from a patient given nivolumab and ipilimumab in sequence. These receptors were obtained from a human donor with melanoma.

Worth noting for this clone: One end of the junction is discordant with germline, which a read error may explain. This rearrangement joins TRBV5-8 to TRBJ1-6; perhaps TRBD1 as D (6 bases). The CDR3 totals 15 residues. The germline gives CDR1 SGHTS, CDR2 YDEGEE. CDR3 in amino acids: CASSQAQGYNSPLHF. The CDR3 bases are TGCGCCAGCAGCCAAGCGCAGGGGTATAATTCACCCCTCCACTTT.

This clone was counted a single time. This chain connects TRBV6-6 to TRBJ2-7; 11 bases map to TRBD1. V lost 5 bases to trimming and J lost 7 bases; unmatched junction nucleotides: 10. The CDR3 has 15 amino acids. CDR1 and CDR2 from the germline V gene are MNHNY and SVGAGI (reference sequence). The CDR3 DNA reads TGTGCCAGCAGTGCAACCGGGACAGGGGGTTTGGAGCAGTACTTC. Protein product: CASSATGTGGLEQYF.

The CDR3 region is CASSLEYSSTDTQYF. The CDR3 DNA is TGTGCCAGCAGCTTGGAGTACTCTAGCACAGATACGCAGTATTTT. V usage is TRBV5-5 and J usage is TRBJ2-3, with D hard to call. CDR1 SGHKS and CDR2 YYEKEE come from the germline V gene (reference sequence). There are 15 residues in the CDR3. Trimming shortened V by 0 bases and J by 0 bases, and 8 bases separated the two germline ends.

A few counts support this clone. The chain recombines TRBV28 with TRBJ1-3, with TRBD1 identical over 8 bases. J gave up 0 bases and V 7 bases, and 14 bases lay outside the gene matches. The CDR3 spans 18 residues. Germline V gene sequence: CDR1 MDHEN, CDR2 SYDVKM. Here the CDR3 reads CASTEDRGQRGSGNTIYF. The DNA of the CDR3 is TGTGCCAGCACCGAAGACAGGGGCCAAAGAGGCTCTGGAAACACCATATATTTT. The full variable domain, with the rest looked up from reference TRBV28 and TRBJ1-3, is DVKVTQSSRYLVKRTGEKVFLECVQDMDHENMFWYRQDPGLGLRLIYFSYDVKMKEKGDIPEGYSVSREKKERFSLILESASTNQTSMYLCASTEDRGQRGSGNTIYFGEGSWLTVV.

V is TRBV28 and J is TRBJ1-6, with a tentative D call TRBD1 (6 bases). V dropped 1 base and J dropped 10 bases, with 11 bases sitting between them. The length of the CDR3 is 14 residues. Germline CDR1 reads MDHEN; CDR2 reads SYDVKM. CDR3 loop: CASSLFRGGSPLHF. CDR3 DNA sequence: TGTGCCAGCAGTTTATTCAGGGGTGGCTCACCCCTCCACTTT.

The chain combines TRBV4-3 with TRBJ2-7, with D maybe TRBD2 (5 bases). The CDR3 covers 13 residues. CDR1 and CDR2 (germline): LGHNA, YSLEER. Trimming took 1 base from V and 3 from J, leaving 7 bases between them. CDR3 region: CASSQGTDYEQYF. The DNA for the CDR3 is TGCGCCAGCAGCCAAGGGACTGACTACGAGCAGTACTTC.

The rearrangement joins TRBV6-1 to TRBJ1-1; no reliable D call. V was cut by 4 bases and J by 5 bases, with 20 bases left in between. The CDR3 loop spans 16 amino acids. From germline, CDR1 is MNHNS and CDR2 SASEGT. The CDR3 loop is CASSGNGVGVDTEAFF. The CDR3 coding sequence is TGTGCCAGCAGTGGGAACGGGGTTGGGGTCGATACTGAAGCTTTCTTT.